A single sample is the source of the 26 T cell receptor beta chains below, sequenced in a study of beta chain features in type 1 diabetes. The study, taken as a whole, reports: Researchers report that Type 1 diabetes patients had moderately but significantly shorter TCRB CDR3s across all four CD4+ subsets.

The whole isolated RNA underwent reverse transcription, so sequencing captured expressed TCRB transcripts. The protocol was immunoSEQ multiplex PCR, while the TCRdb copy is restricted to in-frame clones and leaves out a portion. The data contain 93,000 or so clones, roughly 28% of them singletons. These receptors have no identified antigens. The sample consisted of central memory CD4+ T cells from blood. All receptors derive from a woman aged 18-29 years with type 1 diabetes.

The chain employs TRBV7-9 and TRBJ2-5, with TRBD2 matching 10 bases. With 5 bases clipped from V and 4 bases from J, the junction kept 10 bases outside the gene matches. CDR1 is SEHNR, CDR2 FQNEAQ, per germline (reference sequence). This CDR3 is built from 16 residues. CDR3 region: CASSRTSGRAVETQYF. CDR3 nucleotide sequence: TGTGCCAGCAGCAGAACAAGCGGGAGGGCTGTAGAGACCCAGTACTTC.

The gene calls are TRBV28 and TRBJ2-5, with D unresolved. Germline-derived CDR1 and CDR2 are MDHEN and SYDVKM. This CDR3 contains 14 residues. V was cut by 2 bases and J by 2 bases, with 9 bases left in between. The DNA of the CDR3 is TGTGCCAGCAGTTTAGTCACAAAACAAGAGACCCAGTACTTC. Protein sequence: CASSLVTKQETQYF.

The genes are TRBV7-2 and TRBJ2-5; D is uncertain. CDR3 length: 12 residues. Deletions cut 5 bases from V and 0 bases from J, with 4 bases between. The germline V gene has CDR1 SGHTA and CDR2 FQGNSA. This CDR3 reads CASSRDQETQYF. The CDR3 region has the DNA TGTGCCAGCAGCCGGGACCAAGAGACCCAGTACTTC.

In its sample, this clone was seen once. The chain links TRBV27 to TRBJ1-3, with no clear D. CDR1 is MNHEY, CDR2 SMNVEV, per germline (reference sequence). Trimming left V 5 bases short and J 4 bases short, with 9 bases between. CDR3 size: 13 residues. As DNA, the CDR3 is TGTGCCAGCAGTCCTAGATGGGGAAACACCATATATTTT. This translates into CASSPRWGNTIYF.

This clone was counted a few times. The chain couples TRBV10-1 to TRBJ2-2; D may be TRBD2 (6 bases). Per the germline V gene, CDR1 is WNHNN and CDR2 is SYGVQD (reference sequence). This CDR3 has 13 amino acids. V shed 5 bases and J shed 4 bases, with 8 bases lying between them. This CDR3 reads CASSLATTGELFF. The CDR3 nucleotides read TGCGCCAGCAGTCTAGCGACCACCGGGGAGCTGTTTTTT.

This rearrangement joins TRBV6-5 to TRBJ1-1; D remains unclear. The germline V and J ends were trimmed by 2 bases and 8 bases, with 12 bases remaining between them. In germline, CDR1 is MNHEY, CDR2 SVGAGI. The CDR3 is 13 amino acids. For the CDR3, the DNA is TGTGCCAGCAGTTACAACGTCGGGGAAGAAGCTTTCTTT. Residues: CASSYNVGEEAFF.

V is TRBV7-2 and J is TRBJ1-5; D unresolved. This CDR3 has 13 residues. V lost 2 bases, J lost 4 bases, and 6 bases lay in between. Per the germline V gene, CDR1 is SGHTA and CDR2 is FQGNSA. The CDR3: CASSLIENQPQHF. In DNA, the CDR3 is TGTGCCAGCAGCTTAATTGAGAATCAGCCCCAGCATTTT. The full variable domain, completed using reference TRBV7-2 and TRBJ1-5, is GAGVSQSPSNKVTEKGKDVELRCDPISGHTALYWYRQSLGQGLEFLIYFQGNSAPDKSGLPSDRFSAERTGGSVSTLTIQRTQQEDSAVYLCASSLIENQPQHFGDGTRLSIL.

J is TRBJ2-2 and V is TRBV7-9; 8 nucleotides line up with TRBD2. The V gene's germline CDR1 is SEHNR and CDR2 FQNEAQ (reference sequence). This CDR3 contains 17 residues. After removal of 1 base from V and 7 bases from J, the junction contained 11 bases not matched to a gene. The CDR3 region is CASSLVFSAGAVGELFF. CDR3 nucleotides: TGTGCCAGCAGCTTAGTTTTCTCAGCGGGAGCCGTCGGGGAGCTGTTTTTT.

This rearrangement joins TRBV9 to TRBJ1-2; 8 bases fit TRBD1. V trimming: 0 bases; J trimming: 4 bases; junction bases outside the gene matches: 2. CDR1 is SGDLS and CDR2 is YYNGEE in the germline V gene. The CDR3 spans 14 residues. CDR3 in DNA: TGTGCCAGCAGCGTAGCGACAGGGGTCTATGGCTACACCTTC. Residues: CASSVATGVYGYTF.

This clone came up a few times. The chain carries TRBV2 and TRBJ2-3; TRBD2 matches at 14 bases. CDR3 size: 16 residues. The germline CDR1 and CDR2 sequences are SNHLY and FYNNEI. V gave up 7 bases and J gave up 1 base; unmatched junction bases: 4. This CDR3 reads CASTRLAGGGTDTQYF. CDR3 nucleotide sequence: TGTGCCAGCACACGACTAGCGGGAGGGGGCACAGATACGCAGTATTTT.

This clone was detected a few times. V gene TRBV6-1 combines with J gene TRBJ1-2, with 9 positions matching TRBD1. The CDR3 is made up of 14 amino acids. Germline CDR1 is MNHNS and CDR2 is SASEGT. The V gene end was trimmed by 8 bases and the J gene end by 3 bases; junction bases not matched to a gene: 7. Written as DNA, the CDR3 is TGTGCCAGCGGCATACAGGGGGCGGACTATGGCTACACCTTC. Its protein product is CASGIQGADYGYTF.

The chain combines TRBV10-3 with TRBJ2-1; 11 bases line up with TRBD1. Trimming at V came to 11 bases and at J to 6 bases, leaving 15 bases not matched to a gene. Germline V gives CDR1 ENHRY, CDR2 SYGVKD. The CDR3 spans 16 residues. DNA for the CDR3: TGTGCCGCCACTACCCCCGGGACAGGGGGGAGCAATGAGCAGTTCTTC. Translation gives CAATTPGTGGSNEQFF.

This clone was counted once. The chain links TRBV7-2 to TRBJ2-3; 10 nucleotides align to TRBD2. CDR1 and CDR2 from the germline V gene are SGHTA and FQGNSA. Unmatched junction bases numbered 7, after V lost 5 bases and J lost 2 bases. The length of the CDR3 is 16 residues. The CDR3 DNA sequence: TGTGCCAGCAGCCCCTTGAGCGGGAGGGCCACAGATACGCAGTATTTT. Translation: CASSPLSGRATDTQYF.

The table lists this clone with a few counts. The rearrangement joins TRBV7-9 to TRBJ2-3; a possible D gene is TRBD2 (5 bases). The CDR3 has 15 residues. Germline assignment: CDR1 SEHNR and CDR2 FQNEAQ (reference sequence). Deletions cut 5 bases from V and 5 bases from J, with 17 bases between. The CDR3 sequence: CASSPKEGVIDTQYF. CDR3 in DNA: TGTGCCAGCAGCCCGAAAGAGGGAGTCATAGATACGCAGTATTTT. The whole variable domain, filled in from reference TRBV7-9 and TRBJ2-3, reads DTGVSQNPRHKITKRGQNVTFRCDPISEHNRLYWYRQTLGQGPEFLTYFQNEAQLEKSRLLSDRFSAERPKGSFSTLEIQRTEQGDSAMYLCASSPKEGVIDTQYFGPGTRLTVL.

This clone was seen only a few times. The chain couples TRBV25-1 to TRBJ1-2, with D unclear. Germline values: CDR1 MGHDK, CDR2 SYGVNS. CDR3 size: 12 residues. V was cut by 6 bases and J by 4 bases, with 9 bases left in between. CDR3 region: CASRERSYGYTF. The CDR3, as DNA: TGTGCCAGCAGGGAGAGGAGCTATGGCTACACCTTC.

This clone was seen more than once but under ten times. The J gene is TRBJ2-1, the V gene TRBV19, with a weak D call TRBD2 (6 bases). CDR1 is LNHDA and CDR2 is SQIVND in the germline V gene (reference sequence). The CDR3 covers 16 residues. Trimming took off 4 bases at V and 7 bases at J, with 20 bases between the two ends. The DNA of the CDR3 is TGTGCCAGTAGTACCCCCGGTGGGGGAGGACGGAATGAGCAGTTCTTC. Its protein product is CASSTPGGGGRNEQFF.

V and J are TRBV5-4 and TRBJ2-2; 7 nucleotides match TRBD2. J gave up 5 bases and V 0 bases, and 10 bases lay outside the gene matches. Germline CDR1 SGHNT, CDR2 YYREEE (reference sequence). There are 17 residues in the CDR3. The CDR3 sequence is CASSLDARDYKTGELFF. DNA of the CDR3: TGTGCCAGCAGCTTGGACGCACGGGACTATAAAACCGGGGAGCTGTTTTTT.

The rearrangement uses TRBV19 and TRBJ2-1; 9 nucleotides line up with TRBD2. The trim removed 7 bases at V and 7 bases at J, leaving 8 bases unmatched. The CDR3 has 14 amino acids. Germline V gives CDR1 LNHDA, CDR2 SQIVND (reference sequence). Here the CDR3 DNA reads TGTGCCAGTACTAGCGGGACCGCACGAAATGAGCAGTTCTTC. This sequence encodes CASTSGTARNEQFF.

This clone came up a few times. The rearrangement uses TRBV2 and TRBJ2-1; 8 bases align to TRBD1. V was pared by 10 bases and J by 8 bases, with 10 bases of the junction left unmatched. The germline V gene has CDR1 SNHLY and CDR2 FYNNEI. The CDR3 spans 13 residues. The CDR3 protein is CANRPGGRDEQFF. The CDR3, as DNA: TGTGCCAACAGACCAGGGGGCAGGGATGAGCAGTTCTTC.

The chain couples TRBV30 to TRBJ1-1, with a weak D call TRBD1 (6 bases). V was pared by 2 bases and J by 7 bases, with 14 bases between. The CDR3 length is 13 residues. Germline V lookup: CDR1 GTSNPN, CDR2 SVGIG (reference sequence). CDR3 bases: TGTGCCTGGAGTCAACAGGGAGTAGGTGAAGCTTTCTTT. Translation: CAWSQQGVGEAFF. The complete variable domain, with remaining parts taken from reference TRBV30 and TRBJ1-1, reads SQTIHQWPATLVQPVGSPLSLECTVEGTSNPNLYWYRQAAGRGLQLLFYSVGIGQISSEVPQNLSASRPQDRQFILSSKKLLLSDSGFYLCAWSQQGVGEAFFGQGTRLTVV.

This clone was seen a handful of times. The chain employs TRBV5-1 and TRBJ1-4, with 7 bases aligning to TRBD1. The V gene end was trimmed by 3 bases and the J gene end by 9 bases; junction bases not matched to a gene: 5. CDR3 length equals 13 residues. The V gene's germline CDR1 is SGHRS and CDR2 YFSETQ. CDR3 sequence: CASSSEGAKKLFF. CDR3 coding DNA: TGCGCCAGCAGCTCTGAGGGGGCGAAAAAACTGTTTTTT.

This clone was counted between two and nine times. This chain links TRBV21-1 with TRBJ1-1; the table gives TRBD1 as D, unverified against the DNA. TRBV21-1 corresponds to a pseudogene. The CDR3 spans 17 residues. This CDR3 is CASSKDRGRLQNTEAFF. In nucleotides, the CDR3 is TGTGCCAGCAGCAAAGACAGGGGGCGCCTTCAGAACACTGAAGCTTTCTTT.

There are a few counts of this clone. CDR3 in DNA: TGTGCCAGCAGCGAGACAGGGCGGCAAGAGACCCAGTACTTC. Encoded protein: CASSETGRQETQYF. The chain links TRBV11-2 to TRBJ2-5; TRBD1 matches 7 bases. This CDR3 has 14 residues. V shed 5 bases, J shed 2 bases, and the junction held 5 bases outside the gene matches. Germline assignment: CDR1 SGHAT and CDR2 FQNNGV. Full variable domain (missing parts from reference TRBV11-2 and TRBJ2-5): EAGVAQSPRYKIIEKRQSVAFWCNPISGHATLYWYQQILGQGPKLLIQFQNNGVVDDSQLPKDRFSAERLKGVDSTLKIQPAKLEDSAVYLCASSETGRQETQYFGPGTRLLVL.

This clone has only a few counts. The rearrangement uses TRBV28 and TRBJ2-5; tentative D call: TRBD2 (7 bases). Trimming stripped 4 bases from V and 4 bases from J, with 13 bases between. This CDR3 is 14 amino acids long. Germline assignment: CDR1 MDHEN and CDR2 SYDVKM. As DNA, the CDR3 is TGTGCCAGCAGTTCGACAAGGGGGGGAGAGACCCAGTACTTC. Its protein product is CASSSTRGGETQYF.

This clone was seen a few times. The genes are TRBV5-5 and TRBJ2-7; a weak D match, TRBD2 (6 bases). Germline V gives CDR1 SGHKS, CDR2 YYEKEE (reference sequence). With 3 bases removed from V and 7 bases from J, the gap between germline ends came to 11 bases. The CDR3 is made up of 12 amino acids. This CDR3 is CASSSGGEEQYV. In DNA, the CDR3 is TGTGCCAGCAGCTCCGGAGGGGAAGAGCAGTACGTC.

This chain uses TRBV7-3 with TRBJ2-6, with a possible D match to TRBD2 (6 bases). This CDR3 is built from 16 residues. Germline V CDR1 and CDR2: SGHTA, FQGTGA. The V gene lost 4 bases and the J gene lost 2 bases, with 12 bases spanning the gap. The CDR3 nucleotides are TGTGCCAGCAGCTCTCAGACTAGTCCTGGGGCCAACGTCCTGACTTTC. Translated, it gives CASSSQTSPGANVLTF.